This TCR beta chain was recovered during a study of metastatic and nonmetastatic thyroid tumors. The entire patient cohort was treatment-naive prior to thyroid surgery. In the original processing: Across clinicopathological groups, CDR3 differences served as the basis for building a distant-metastasis classifier for papillary thyroid cancer. Via MiXCR, TCRdb re-called the PCR reads. The authors' filters were not applied to this entry. Among about 35,000 clones listed, approximately 19% were seen once. Trimming stripped 0 bases from V and 7 bases from J, with 10 bases between. The CDR3 covers 14 residues. This clone was found a few times. The antigen is undetermined. Study observations and caveats: Benign nodules were reported to have significantly lower TCR beta diversity than malignant thyroid tumors, in blood and tumor.

The clonotype was recovered from a female donor with papillary thyroid cancer or a benign thyroid nodule (not recorded which). Some clones in this sample may be carry-over from other donors' samples. Sequenced: blood. The V call is TRBV12-3 or TRBV12-4, the J call TRBJ1-5; D unresolved. CDR3 DNA: TGTGCCAGCAGTTTAGCCGGGTATGGCCAGCCCCAGCATTTT. Translation gives CASSLAGYGQPQHF.